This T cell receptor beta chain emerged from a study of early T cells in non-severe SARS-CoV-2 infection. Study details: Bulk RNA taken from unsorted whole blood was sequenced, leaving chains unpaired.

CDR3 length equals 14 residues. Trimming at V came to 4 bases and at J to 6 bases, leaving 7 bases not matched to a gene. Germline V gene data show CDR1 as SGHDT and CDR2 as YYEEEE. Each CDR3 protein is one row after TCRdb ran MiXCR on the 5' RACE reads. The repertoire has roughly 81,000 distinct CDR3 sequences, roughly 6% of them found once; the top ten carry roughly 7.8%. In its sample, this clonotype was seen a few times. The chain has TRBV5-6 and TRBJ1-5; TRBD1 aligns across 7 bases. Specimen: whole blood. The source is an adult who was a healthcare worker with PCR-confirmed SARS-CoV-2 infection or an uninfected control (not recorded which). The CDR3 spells CASSQTGSIQPQHF. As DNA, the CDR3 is TGTGCCAGCAGCCAGACAGGGTCGATTCAGCCCCAGCATTTT.